Listed below are T cell receptor beta chains from one sample, sequenced in a study of control samples from healthy donors and cancer patients. Sequencing used immunoSEQ multiplex PCR; TCRdb keeps in-frame clones, though not all of them. The sample lists about 120,000 clones, about 89% occurring once. The sequenced material came from blood. These receptor sequences come from a woman aged 18-30 years in good health. Each CDR3 is given with its conserved first and last residue. A D gene is named only where the DNA matches it firmly. Expanded clones are given a class, and other clones once, few, many or no size at all.

V gene	clone size	J gene	D gene	CDR3 protein	CDR3 DNA
TRBV28	-	TRBJ1-5	-	CASRQGVQPQHF	TGTGCCAGCCGTCAGGGTGTTCAGCCCCAGCATTTT
TRBV5-6	once	TRBJ2-7	-	CASSFSDEQYF	TGTGCCAGCAGCTTTTCGGACGAGCAGTACTTC
TRBV11-1	-	TRBJ2-7	-	CASSRSRGLEPYEQYF	TGTGCCAGCAGCCGAAGCAGGGGACTGGAACCCTACGAGCAGTACTTC
TRBV27	-	TRBJ2-7	-	CASRTGTGSYEQYF	TGTGCCAGCAGAACCGGGACGGGCTCCTACGAGCAGTACTTC
TRBV28	-	TRBJ2-3	-	CASSSGQGLSTDTQYF	TGTGCCAGCTCATCGGGACAAGGCCTTAGCACAGATACGCAGTATTTT
TRBV6-5	-	TRBJ1-6	TRBD1	CASRRQGFNSPLHF	TGTGCCAGCAGAAGACAGGGCTTTAATTCACCCCTCCACTTT
TRBV2	-	TRBJ2-4	-	CASKDRLAKNIQYF	TGTGCCAGCAAGGACAGACTAGCCAAAAACATTCAGTACTTC
TRBV7-8	-	TRBJ2-2	-	CASSLGAARELFF	TGTGCCAGCAGCTTAGGGGCGGCCAGGGAGCTGTTTTTT
TRBV5-1	-	TRBJ1-3	TRBD1	CASSSGQGYGNTIYF	TGCGCCAGCAGCTCGGGACAGGGTTATGGAAACACCATATATTTT
TRBV19	few	TRBJ1-2	TRBD1	CATAQPGQGAWGYTF	TGTGCCACCGCACAACCGGGACAGGGGGCGTGGGGCTACACCTTC
TRBV6-6	-	TRBJ2-5	TRBD2	CASRIRGGQETQYF	TGTGCCAGCAGAATACGGGGGGGCCAAGAGACCCAGTACTTC
TRBV6-5	-	TRBJ1-5	-	CASSYIRGSGPQHF	TGTGCCAGCAGTTACATCAGGGGTTCTGGGCCCCAGCATTTT
TRBV7-2	-	TRBJ2-1	-	CASSRGVESYNEQFF	TGTGCCAGCAGTCGAGGGGTGGAGTCCTACAATGAGCAGTTCTTC
TRBV27	-	TRBJ1-5	-	CASRLSTAVRQPQHF	TGTGCCAGCCGATTGAGTACCGCAGTCAGGCAGCCCCAGCATTTT
TRBV7-9	-	TRBJ2-1	TRBD2	CASLGLAGSSYNEQFF	TGTGCCAGCCTAGGACTAGCGGGAAGCTCCTACAATGAGCAGTTCTTC
TRBV24-1	-	TRBJ2-1	TRBD2	CATSDPRLADNEQFF	TGTGCCACCAGTGATCCTCGTCTAGCGGACAATGAGCAGTTCTTC